This TCR beta chain is from a study of cytomegalovirus exposure and HLA in healthy donors. V was clipped by 10 bases and J by 9 bases; unmatched bases: 11. The CDR3 contains 13 residues. Germline V gives CDR1 MDHEN, CDR2 SYDVKM. PCR was performed using 60 Vbeta and 13 Jbeta primers. Method: immunoSEQ multiplex PCR; TCRdb's copy keeps in-frame clones and lacks some. The sample records roughly 140,000 clones, over 75% being singletons. The TCR originated in a man aged 25 to 40 in good health and CMV-seropositive. This chain uses TRBV28 with TRBJ1-3; 8 bases match TRBD1. The material sequenced was PBMCs. The CDR3 DNA reads as TGTGCCATCGGAGGGCAGGGGGCCGGCACCATATATTTT. Amino acid sequence: CAIGGQGAGTIYF.